The present entry profiles one TCR beta chain with its context. This clonotype came up many times. No cognate antigen has been identified for it. Nothing much larger sits one base from this clone, and base qualities are not available. The sample is drawn from a study of human T cells and chemical hapten exposure (dated by TCRdb to the early 2020s). Study-wide context: For sensitization, 2% DPC in acetone was applied to an approximately 2 cm by approximately 2 cm area of upper inner arm skin. Weekly therapeutic DPC doses were additionally applied to the scalp of patients throughout the approximately 24-week study period. Patch testing was done on the upper back using Finn chambers containing 0.01% DPC, and results were scored after 6 days according to International Contact Dermatitis Research Group standards. The mostly female patient cohort included alopecia areata with under or over 50% scalp involvement, alopecia totalis and alopecia universalis. Libraries were pooled for sequencing, and per-sample TCR yields varied mainly because of small differences in library volumes within the pool. The study tracked peripheral blood TCR repertoire changes in vivo during primary and secondary sensitization to the hapten diphenylcyclopropenone (DPC) in alopecia patients. Blood samples were taken from patients before sensitization (week 0) and at 2, 6 and about 24 weeks after DPC sensitization. For TCR sequencing, blood came from about 28 alopecia patients at anywhere from one to four time points (pre-sensitization, 2, 6 and 24 weeks). Points the paper makes about the study in general: Patch test score was positively correlated with the number of PT1 expanded TCRs, with significance at thresholds 8, 16 and 32 but not at 4. Compared with pre-sensitization or healthy control sets, expanded TCRs formed significantly more large CDR3 similarity clusters, which is consistent with antigen-driven responses. Repeated subsampling changed both the strength of the expansion versus patch-test correlation and the threshold at which the correlation became significant. No change with DPC sensitization was found in the number of TCRs above 1 in 1000 frequency, and no evidence of global repertoire structure alterations was found. All patients had alopecia, a presumed autoimmune disease, so their immune response might differ from that of healthy individuals.

This specimen's time point label, interpreted: pre-sensitization, week 0. This specimen's treatment or condition label, per the study, means: therapeutic diphenylcyclopropenone sensitization with weekly scalp DPC. At each patch-test visit, blood was drawn before the patch test was applied. To be eligible, patients had to be aged 18 to 70, diagnosed with alopecia and judged suitable for DPC therapy, while pregnant patients were excluded. Total RNA was extracted from unfractionated whole blood collected in Tempus Blood RNA tubes. Library generation was performed with RACE. The instrument given in TCRdb is NextSeq 500. During library preparation, unique molecular identifiers were attached to individual cDNA molecules so that TCRs could be counted quantitatively and reproducibly. Each blood RNA sample was used to sequence both TCR alpha and TCR beta chains. In the original analysis: Samples had a median of about 96,000 TCRs, with a range from about 23,224 to 700,000. The Decombinator software suite was used to annotate the V, J and CDR3 of the TCR reads. For PS versus PT1 abundance plots, all samples were subsampled to the same number of TCRs (28,000). Expanded TCRs were defined as absent before sensitization and observed at least eight times at the 2-week time point. TCRdb trimmed the raw reads at Q25, called clones with MiXCR and kept productive beta chains. All rows with the same CDR3 protein become a single entry with the most common DNA and genes. These V and J calls derive from TCRdb rather than the authors' analysis. The table for this sample lists 300,000 to 450,000 distinct CDR3 sequences; 4.5% to 5.5% of them were counted only once. 2.5% to 3% of the sample is held by the ten biggest clonotypes.

Including the terminal cysteine and phenylalanine, the CDR3 comprises 17 residues. The sequence is cut down to CDR3 DNA, 51 bases in frame from base 1. Trimming removed 2 bases from V and 4 bases from J; the gene matches leave 8 bases unexplained. Looking up the germline V gene yields CDR1 KGHDR and CDR2 SFDVKD. The sequence derives from a woman between 45 and 65 years old with alopecia areata. Some clones in this sample may be carry-over from other donors' samples. The material sequenced was whole blood, taken in connection with sensitization to the hapten diphenylcyclopropenone (DPC). The rearranged segments are TRBV24-1 and TRBJ2-1; 9 of the junction bases match TRBD2. The CDR3 sequence is CATSDSALAGQYNEQFF. In nucleotides, the sequence is TGTGCCACCAGTGATTCTGCGCTAGCGGGGCAGTACAATGAGCAGTTCTTC.